A selection of T cell receptor beta chains follows, all from one sample in a study of shared clonotypes between healthy human individuals. Sequencing was performed with immunoSEQ multiplex PCR; in TCRdb, only in-frame clones are kept and a portion is missing. The sample lists about 2.1 million clones, 85% to 95% occurring once. Specimen: naive CD8+ T cells from PBMCs. These receptors all come from a young man in good health. Some clones in this sample may be carry-over from other donors' samples. Each CDR3 is given with its conserved first and last residue. The order of the fields is D gene, clone size, J gene, V gene, CDR3 protein, CDR3 DNA. D genes are given only for firm matches. Size is omitted from some rows. Given values are once, few, many or a class for expanded clones.

TRBD1	.	TRBJ2-4	TRBV2	CASSGDRGIAKNIQYF	TGTGCCAGCAGTGGGGACAGGGGGATAGCCAAAAACATTCAGTACTTC
TRBD2	.	TRBJ2-2	TRBV5-6	CASSWGLAGTGELFF	TGTGCCAGCAGCTGGGGACTAGCGGGAACCGGGGAGCTGTTTTTT
TRBD1	.	TRBJ2-3	TRBV2	CASSSPGQVTDTQYF	TGTGCCAGCAGTAGCCCGGGACAGGTCACAGATACGCAGTATTTT
TRBD1	.	TRBJ2-7	TRBV6-5	CASRGWTGPSYEQYF	TGTGCCAGCAGGGGATGGACAGGACCTTCCTACGAGCAGTACTTC
.	.	TRBJ2-7	TRBV7-2	CASSPRGFYEQYF	TGTGCCAGCAGTCCCAGAGGATTCTACGAGCAGTACTTC
.	.	TRBJ1-5	TRBV5-8	CASSLGKGSNQPQHF	TGTGCCAGCAGCTTGGGTAAGGGGAGCAATCAGCCCCAGCATTTT
.	.	TRBJ1-5	TRBV6-5	CASSLRDIGSPQHF	TGTGCCAGCAGCCTACGGGACATAGGGTCGCCCCAGCATTTT
.	.	TRBJ2-7	TRBV7-9	CASSLAGPAYEQYF	TGTGCCAGCAGCTTAGCTGGGCCAGCCTACGAGCAGTACTTC
TRBD1	.	TRBJ2-3	TRBV2	CASISWDRGRTDTQYF	TGTGCCAGCATCTCGTGGGACAGGGGTCGAACAGATACGCAGTATTTT
.	.	TRBJ2-5	TRBV27	CASSSLGQETQYF	TGTGCCAGCAGCTCTCTTGGGCAAGAGACCCAGTACTTC
.	.	TRBJ2-1	TRBV12-5	CASGLMLTNADEQFF	TGTGCTAGTGGTTTGATGCTGACGAACGCTGATGAGCAGTTCTTC
TRBD1	.	TRBJ2-6	TRBV7-9	CASMNRGTGRNLGANVLTF	TGTGCCAGCATGAATCGGGGGACAGGGCGGAATCTAGGGGCCAACGTCCTGACTTTC
TRBD2	.	TRBJ2-2	TRBV4-2	CASSQDPTSGRAPGELFF	TGTGCCAGCAGCCAAGATCCCACTAGCGGGAGGGCCCCCGGGGAGCTGTTTTTT
.	.	TRBJ1-3	TRBV4-1	CASSPPRGFNTIYF	TGCGCCAGCAGCCCTCCCAGGGGCTTCAACACCATATATTTT
TRBD2	.	TRBJ2-7	TRBV4-2	CASSAPGLAGTYEQYF	TGTGCCAGCAGCGCCCCGGGACTAGCGGGGACCTACGAGCAGTACTTC
TRBD1	.	TRBJ2-7	TRBV27	CASSFRGARQGHEQYF	TGTGCCAGCAGTTTTCGGGGAGCGAGACAGGGCCACGAGCAGTACTTC
.	.	TRBJ1-1	TRBV4-3	CASSPHRQAAGGAFF	TGCGCCAGCAGCCCCCACCGGCAGGCCGCGGGGGGAGCTTTCTTT
TRBD2	.	TRBJ2-1	TRBV19	CASGAGGSYNEQFF	TGTGCCAGCGGAGCGGGAGGCTCCTACAATGAGCAGTTCTTC
.	.	TRBJ2-1	TRBV14	CASSEIWGYNEQFF	TGTGCCAGCAGCGAAATCTGGGGTTACAATGAGCAGTTCTTC
TRBD2	few	TRBJ2-2	TRBV15	CATTGTSGMRTGELFF	TGTGCCACAACCGGGACTAGCGGGATGCGCACCGGGGAGCTGTTTTTT
TRBD1	.	TRBJ2-7	TRBV19	CASSISGGEDQIYEQYF	TGTGCCAGTAGTATCTCAGGGGGAGAGGACCAGATCTACGAGCAGTACTTC
TRBD2	.	TRBJ2-7	TRBV5-4	CASSLVGGSSYEQYF	TGTGCCAGCAGCCTGGTAGGCGGGAGCTCCTACGAGCAGTACTTC
.	.	TRBJ2-7	TRBV7-9	CASSALRDYEQYF	TGTGCCAGCAGCGCCCTGAGGGACTACGAGCAGTACTTC
.	.	TRBJ2-1	TRBV6-4	CASSEGPNEQFF	TGTGCCAGCAGTGAAGGCCCCAATGAGCAGTTCTTC
.	.	TRBJ2-7	TRBV5-6	CASSLGTYEQYF	TGTGCCAGCAGCCTGGGAACCTACGAGCAGTACTTC
.	.	TRBJ2-3	TRBV28	CASRLDVKVTDTQYF	TGTGCCAGCAGGTTAGACGTAAAAGTCACAGATACGCAGTATTTT
TRBD1	.	TRBJ2-7	TRBV11-2	CASSLNRGYEQYF	TGTGCCAGCAGCCTGAACAGGGGCTACGAGCAGTACTTC
.	once	TRBJ1-1	TRBV25-1	CASSVRGPMNTEAFF	TGTGCCAGCAGTGTTCGGGGCCCCATGAACACTGAAGCTTTCTTT
.	.	TRBJ2-7	TRBV6-5	CASSLGLWGTYEQYF	TGTGCCAGCAGCCTGGGACTTTGGGGGACCTACGAGCAGTACTTC
.	once	TRBJ2-7	TRBV27	CASSPTPYEQYF	TGTGCCAGCAGTCCCACCCCTTACGAGCAGTACTTC
TRBD1	.	TRBJ2-2	TRBV11-2	CASSVGQGRYTGELFF	TGTGCCAGCAGCGTGGGACAGGGACGTTACACCGGGGAGCTGTTTTTT
.	.	TRBJ2-2	TRBV7-2	CASSFPGAGGELFF	TGTGCCAGCAGCTTTCCCGGGGCGGGCGGGGAGCTGTTTTTT
TRBD1	few	TRBJ1-2	TRBV4-2	CASSGTGANYGYTF	TGTGCCAGCAGTGGGACAGGGGCTAACTATGGCTACACCTTC